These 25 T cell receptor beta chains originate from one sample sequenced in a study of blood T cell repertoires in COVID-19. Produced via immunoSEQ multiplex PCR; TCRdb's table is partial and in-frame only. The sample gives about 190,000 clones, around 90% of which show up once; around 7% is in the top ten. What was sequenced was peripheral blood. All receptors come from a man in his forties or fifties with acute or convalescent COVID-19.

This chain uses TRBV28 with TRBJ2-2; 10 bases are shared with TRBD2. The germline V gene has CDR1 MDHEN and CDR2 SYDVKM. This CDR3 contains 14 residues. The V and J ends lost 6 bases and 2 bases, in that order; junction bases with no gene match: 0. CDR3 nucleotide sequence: TGTGCCAGCAGACTAGCGGGAAACACCGGGGAGCTGTTTTTT. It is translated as CASRLAGNTGELFF.

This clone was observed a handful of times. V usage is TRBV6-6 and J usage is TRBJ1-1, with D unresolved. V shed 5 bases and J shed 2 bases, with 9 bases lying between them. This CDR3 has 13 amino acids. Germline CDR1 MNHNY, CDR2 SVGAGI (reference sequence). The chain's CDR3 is CASSIGRNTEAFF. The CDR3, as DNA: TGTGCCAGCAGTATTGGCCGAAACACTGAAGCTTTCTTT.

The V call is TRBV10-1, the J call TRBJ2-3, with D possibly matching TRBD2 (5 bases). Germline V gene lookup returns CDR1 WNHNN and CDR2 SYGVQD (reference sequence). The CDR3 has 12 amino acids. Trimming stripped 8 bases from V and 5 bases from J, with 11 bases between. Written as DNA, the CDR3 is TGCGCCAGCTTGAGCGGCTTAGATACGCAGTATTTT. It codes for CASLSGLDTQYF.

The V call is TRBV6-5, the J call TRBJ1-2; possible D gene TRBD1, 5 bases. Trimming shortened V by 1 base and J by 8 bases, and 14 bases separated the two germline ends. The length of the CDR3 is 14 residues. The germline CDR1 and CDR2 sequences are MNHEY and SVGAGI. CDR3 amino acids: CASSYFPRQGGYTF. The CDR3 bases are TGTGCCAGCAGTTACTTCCCGCGGCAGGGAGGCTACACCTTC.

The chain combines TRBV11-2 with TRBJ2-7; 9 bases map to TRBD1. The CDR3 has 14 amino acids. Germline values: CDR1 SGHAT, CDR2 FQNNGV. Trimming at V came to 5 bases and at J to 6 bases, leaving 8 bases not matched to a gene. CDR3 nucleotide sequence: TGTGCCAGCAGCCGAGGGGACAGGGCAGGCGAGCAGTACTTC. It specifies CASSRGDRAGEQYF.

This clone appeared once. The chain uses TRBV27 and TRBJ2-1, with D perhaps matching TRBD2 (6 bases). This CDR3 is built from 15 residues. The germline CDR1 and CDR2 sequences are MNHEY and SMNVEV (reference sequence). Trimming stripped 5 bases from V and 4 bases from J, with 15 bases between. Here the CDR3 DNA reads TGTGCCAGCAGTCAGGGACCTGGGGGGTACAATGAGCAGTTCTTC. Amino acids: CASSQGPGGYNEQFF.

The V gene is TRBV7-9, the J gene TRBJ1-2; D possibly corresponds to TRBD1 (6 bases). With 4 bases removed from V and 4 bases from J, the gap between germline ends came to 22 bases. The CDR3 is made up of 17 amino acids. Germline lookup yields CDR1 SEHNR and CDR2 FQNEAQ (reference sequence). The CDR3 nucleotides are TGTGCCAGCAGCTCTACCACTCCGGGACACTCAGGCTATGGCTACACCTTC. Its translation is CASSSTTPGHSGYGYTF.

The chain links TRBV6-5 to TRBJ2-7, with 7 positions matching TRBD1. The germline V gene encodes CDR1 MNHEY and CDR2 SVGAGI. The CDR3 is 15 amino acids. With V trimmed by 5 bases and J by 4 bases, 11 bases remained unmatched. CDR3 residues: CASSQTLTGSYEQYF. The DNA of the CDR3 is TGTGCCAGCAGTCAAACCTTGACAGGGAGTTACGAGCAGTACTTC.

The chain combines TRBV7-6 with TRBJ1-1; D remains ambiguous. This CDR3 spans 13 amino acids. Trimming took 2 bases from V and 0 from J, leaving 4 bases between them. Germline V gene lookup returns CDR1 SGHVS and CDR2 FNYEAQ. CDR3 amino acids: CASSLLMNTEAFF. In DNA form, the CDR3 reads TGTGCCAGCAGCTTACTTATGAACACTGAAGCTTTCTTT.

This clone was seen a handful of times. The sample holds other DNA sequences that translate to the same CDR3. This CDR3 is CASSQRGSTGELFF. CDR3 nucleotide sequence: TGTGCCAGCAGCCAAAGGGGGAGCACCGGGGAGCTGTTTTTT. The V call is TRBV3-1 (or the pseudogene TRBV3-2), the J call TRBJ2-2, with D possibly matching TRBD1 (6 bases). V was shortened by 2 bases and J by 4 bases, with 8 bases between the two germline ends. CDR1 and CDR2 (germline): LGHDT, YNNKEL (reference sequence). The CDR3 extends over 14 amino acids.

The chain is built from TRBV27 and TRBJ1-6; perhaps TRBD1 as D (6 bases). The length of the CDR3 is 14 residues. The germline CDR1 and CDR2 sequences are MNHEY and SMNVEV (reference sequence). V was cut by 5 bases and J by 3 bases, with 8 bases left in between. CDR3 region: CASSIRGYNSPLHF. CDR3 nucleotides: TGTGCCAGCAGTATCAGGGGCTATAATTCACCCCTCCACTTT.

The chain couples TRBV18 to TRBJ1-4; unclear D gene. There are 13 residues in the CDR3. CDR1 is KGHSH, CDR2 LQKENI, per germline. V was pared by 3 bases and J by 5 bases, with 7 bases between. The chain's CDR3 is CASSPSGNEKLFF. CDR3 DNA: TGTGCCAGCTCACCTTCCGGGAATGAAAAACTGTTTTTT.

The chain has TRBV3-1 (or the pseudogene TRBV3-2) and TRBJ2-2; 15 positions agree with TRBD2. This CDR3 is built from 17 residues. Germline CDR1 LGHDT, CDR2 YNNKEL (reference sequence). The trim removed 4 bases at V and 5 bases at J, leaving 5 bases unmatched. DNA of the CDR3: TGTGCCAGCAGCCCACGGGGACTAGCGGGGGGAACCGGGGAGCTGTTTTTT. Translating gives CASSPRGLAGGTGELFF.

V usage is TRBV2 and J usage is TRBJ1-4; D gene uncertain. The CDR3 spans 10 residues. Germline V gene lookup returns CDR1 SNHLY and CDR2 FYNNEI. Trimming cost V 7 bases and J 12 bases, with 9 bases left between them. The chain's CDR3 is CASTGEELFF. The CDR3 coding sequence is TGTGCCAGCACTGGGGAGGAACTGTTTTTT.

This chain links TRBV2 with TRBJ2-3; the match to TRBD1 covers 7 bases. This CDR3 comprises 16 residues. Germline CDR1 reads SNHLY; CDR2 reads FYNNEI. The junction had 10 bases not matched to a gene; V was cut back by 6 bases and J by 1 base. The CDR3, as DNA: TGTGCCAGCAGCCAGGACAGGCCAAGTGGCACAGATACGCAGTATTTT. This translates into CASSQDRPSGTDTQYF. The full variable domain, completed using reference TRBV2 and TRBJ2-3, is EPEVTQTPSHQVTQMGQEVILRCVPISNHLYFYWYRQILGQKVEFLVSFYNNEISEKSEIFDDQFSVERPDGSNFTLKIRSTKLEDSAMYFCASSQDRPSGTDTQYFGPGTRLTVL.

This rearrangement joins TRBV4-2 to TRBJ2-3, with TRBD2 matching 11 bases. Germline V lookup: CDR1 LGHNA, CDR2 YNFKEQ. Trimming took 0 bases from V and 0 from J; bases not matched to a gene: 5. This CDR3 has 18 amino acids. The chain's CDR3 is CASSQESSGGVSTDTQYF. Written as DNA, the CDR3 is TGTGCCAGCAGCCAAGAAAGTAGCGGGGGGGTGAGCACAGATACGCAGTATTTT.

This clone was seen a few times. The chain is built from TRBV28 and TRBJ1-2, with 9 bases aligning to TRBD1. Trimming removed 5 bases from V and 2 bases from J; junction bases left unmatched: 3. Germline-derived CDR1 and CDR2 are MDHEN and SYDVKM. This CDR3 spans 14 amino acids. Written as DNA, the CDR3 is TGTGCCAGCAGTACTGGGACAGGGAACTATGGCTACACCTTC. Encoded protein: CASSTGTGNYGYTF.

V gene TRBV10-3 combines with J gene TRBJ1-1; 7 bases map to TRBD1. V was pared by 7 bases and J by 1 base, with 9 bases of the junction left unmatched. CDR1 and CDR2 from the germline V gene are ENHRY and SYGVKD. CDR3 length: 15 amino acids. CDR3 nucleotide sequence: TGTGCCATCAACAGGGGCAGTCAGACGAACACTGAAGCTTTCTTT. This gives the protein CAINRGSQTNTEAFF.

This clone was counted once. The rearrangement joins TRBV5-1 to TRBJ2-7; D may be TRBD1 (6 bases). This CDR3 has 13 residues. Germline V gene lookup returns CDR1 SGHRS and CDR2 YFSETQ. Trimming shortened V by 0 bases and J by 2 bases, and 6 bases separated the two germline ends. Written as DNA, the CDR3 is TGCGCCAGCAGCTTGGACAGGGCCTACGAGCAGTACTTC. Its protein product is CASSLDRAYEQYF.

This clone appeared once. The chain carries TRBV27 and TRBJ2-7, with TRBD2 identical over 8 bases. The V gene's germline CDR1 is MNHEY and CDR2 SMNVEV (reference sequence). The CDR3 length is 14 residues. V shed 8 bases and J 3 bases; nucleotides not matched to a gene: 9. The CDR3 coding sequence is TGTGCCAGCTGTCAAACGGGGGGGGGCTACGAGCAGTACTTC. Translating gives CASCQTGGGYEQYF.

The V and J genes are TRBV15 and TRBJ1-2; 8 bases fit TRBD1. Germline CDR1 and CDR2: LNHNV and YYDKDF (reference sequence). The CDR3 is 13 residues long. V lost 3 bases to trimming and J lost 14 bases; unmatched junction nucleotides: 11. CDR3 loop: CATSSSRTGPGTF. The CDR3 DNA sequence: TGTGCCACCAGCAGTTCGCGGACAGGGCCTGGGACCTTC.

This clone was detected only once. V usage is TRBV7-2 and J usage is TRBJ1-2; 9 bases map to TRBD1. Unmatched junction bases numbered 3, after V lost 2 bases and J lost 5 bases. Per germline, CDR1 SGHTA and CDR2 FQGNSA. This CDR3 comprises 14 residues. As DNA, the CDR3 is TGTGCCAGCAGCTTAACAGGGGGCGGTTATGGCTACACCTTC. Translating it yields CASSLTGGGYGYTF.

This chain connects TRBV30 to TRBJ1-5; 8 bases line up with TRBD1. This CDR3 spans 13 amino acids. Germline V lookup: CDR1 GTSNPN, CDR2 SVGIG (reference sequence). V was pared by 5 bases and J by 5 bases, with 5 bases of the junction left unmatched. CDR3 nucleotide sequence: TGTGCCTGGGCTACAGGGGGGGATCAGCCCCAGCATTTT. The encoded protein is CAWATGGDQPQHF.

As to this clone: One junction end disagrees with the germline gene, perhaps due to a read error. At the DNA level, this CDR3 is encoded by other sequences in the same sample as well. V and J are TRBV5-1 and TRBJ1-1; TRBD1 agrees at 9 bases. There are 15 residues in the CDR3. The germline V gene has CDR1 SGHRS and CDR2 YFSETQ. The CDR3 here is CASSLATGGNTEAFF. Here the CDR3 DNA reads TGCGCTAGCAGCTTGGCCACAGGGGGCAACACTGAAGCTTTCTTT.

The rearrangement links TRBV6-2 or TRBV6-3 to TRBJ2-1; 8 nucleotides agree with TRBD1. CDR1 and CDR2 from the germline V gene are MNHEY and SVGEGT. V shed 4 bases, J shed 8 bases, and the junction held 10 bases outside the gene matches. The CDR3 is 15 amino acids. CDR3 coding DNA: TGTGCCAGCAGTTCCTCCAGGGGGCGAGGCCATGAGCAGTTCTTC. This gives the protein CASSSSRGRGHEQFF.